What follows are 14 T cell receptor beta chains derived from one specimen sequenced in a study of blood T cell repertoires in COVID-19 (dated by TCRdb to 2018 to 2020). The library was generated by the immunoSEQ multiplex PCR assay. Not all clones reach the TCRdb copy of this immuneACCESS table, which keeps in-frame sequences only. Checked studies attribute under half of the gap to unresolved V genes and leave the rest unexplained. The sample yields tens of thousands of clones; nearly 90% were counted once. Of the sample, 4.3% is held by the ten largest clones. Sequencing was carried out using peripheral blood. These receptors all come from an elderly woman with active or convalescent COVID-19.

CDR3 sequence: CASSFQLAGETQYF. The CDR3 DNA reads TGCGCCAGCAGCTTTCAACTAGCGGGAGAGACCCAGTACTTC. The V gene is TRBV5-1, the J gene TRBJ2-5; 9 nucleotides agree with TRBD2. The CDR3 has 14 amino acids. V lost 2 bases to trimming and J lost 4 bases; unmatched junction nucleotides: 3. Germline V gene data show CDR1 as SGHRS and CDR2 as YFSETQ.

This chain joins TRBV7-8 and TRBJ1-4; D not certain. V lost 5 bases to trimming and J lost 6 bases, with 13 bases between them. CDR1 SGHVS and CDR2 FQNEAQ come from the germline V gene. The CDR3 length is 14 residues. The CDR3 here is CASSPERVYEKLFF. The CDR3 coding sequence is TGTGCCAGCAGCCCAGAGAGGGTGTATGAAAAACTGTTTTTT.

V gene TRBV18 combines with J gene TRBJ1-1, with 7 bases identical to TRBD1. The CDR3 has 15 residues. Germline-derived CDR1 and CDR2 are KGHSH and LQKENI. The V segment lost 2 bases and the J segment 1 base; nucleotides outside the gene matches: 4. The CDR3 is CASSPVGQRNTEAFF. CDR3 nucleotide sequence: TGTGCCAGCTCACCAGTGGGACAGAGGAACACTGAAGCTTTCTTT.

The rearrangement uses TRBV6-5 and TRBJ2-5, with a possible D match to TRBD2 (6 bases). There are 15 residues in the CDR3. The germline CDR1 and CDR2 sequences are MNHEY and SVGAGI. V was pared by 6 bases and J by 4 bases, with 18 bases between. In nucleotides, the CDR3 is TGTGCCAGCAGCTCGGGGGTACTACGCCTAGAGACCCAGTACTTC. This gives the protein CASSSGVLRLETQYF.

J is TRBJ2-5 and V is TRBV11-2; D not certain. The CDR3 sequence is 14 residues long. Germline loops: CDR1 SGHAT, CDR2 FQNNGV. V was trimmed by 1 base and J by 4 bases, leaving 10 bases between them. The CDR3 is CASSLGGPRETQYF. In nucleotides, the CDR3 is TGTGCCAGCAGCTTAGGCGGCCCCCGAGAGACCCAGTACTTC.

The rearrangement joins TRBV30 to TRBJ2-1; 8 bases align to TRBD2. Trimming removed 3 bases from V and 6 bases from J; junction bases left unmatched: 10. Germline V CDR1 and CDR2: GTSNPN, SVGIG (reference sequence). CDR3 length: 15 amino acids. The CDR3 DNA is TGTGCCTGGAGAACGGGGCTAGCGGGCCTCAATGAGCAGTTCTTC. Amino acid sequence: CAWRTGLAGLNEQFF.

The rearrangement uses TRBV5-1 and TRBJ2-3, with 14 bases aligning to TRBD2. Germline lookup yields CDR1 SGHRS and CDR2 YFSETQ. Losses at the gene ends were 4 bases for V and 5 bases for J; bases not matched to a gene: 21. This CDR3 region has 21 residues. The CDR3 coding sequence is TGCGCCAGCAGCAATAGACTAGCGGGAGGGCCAGCGCACAGCACAAGAGATACGCAGTATTTT. The encoded protein is CASSNRLAGGPAHSTRDTQYF. The full variable domain, its missing parts supplied by reference TRBV5-1 and TRBJ2-3, is KAGVTQTPRYLIKTRGQQVTLSCSPISGHRSVSWYQQTPGQGLQFLFEYFSETQRNKGNFPGRFSGRQFSNSRSEMNVSTLELGDSALYLCASSNRLAGGPAHSTRDTQYFGPGTRLTVL.

The chain carries TRBV7-2 and TRBJ2-3; TRBD2 matches 12 bases. The CDR3 length is 15 residues. After removal of 5 bases from V and 5 bases from J, the junction contained 5 bases not matched to a gene. Germline V gene data show CDR1 as SGHTA and CDR2 as FQGNSA. In DNA form, the CDR3 reads TGTGCCAGCAGCATTGGACTAGCGGGAAGAGATACGCAGTATTTT. Translation gives CASSIGLAGRDTQYF.

The J gene is TRBJ1-1, the V gene TRBV2; TRBD1 agrees at 8 bases. Germline loops: CDR1 SNHLY, CDR2 FYNNEI. J gave up 3 bases and V 7 bases, and 10 bases lay outside the gene matches. The CDR3 is 15 amino acids. The CDR3 coding sequence is TGTGCCAGCAACCGGGACAGGCCAGGGGACACTGAAGCTTTCTTT. It codes for CASNRDRPGDTEAFF.

The rearrangement joins TRBV19 to TRBJ2-2, with D hard to call. The CDR3 is 13 residues long. Germline V gene sequence: CDR1 LNHDA, CDR2 SQIVND (reference sequence). Trimming took 1 base from V and 5 from J, leaving 5 bases between them. CDR3 coding DNA: TGTGCCAGTAGTATAGCTGTAACCGGGGAGCTGTTTTTT. Encoded protein: CASSIAVTGELFF.

The chain uses TRBV7-9 and TRBJ2-7; 9 nucleotides match TRBD1. CDR3 size: 17 residues. J lost 2 bases, V lost 5 bases, and 13 bases had no gene match. Germline V gives CDR1 SEHNR, CDR2 FQNEAQ (reference sequence). For the CDR3, the DNA is TGTGCCAGCAGCCCTAGGGGGGGGACAGGGACTACCTACGAGCAGTACTTC. Its protein product is CASSPRGGTGTTYEQYF.

The chain carries TRBV5-6 and TRBJ2-7; D not resolved. Per germline, CDR1 SGHDT and CDR2 YYEEEE. V gave up 3 bases and J gave up 1 base, with 11 bases separating them. The CDR3 has 14 residues. The CDR3 here is CASSYKVWSYEQYF. Written as DNA, the CDR3 is TGTGCCAGCAGCTACAAAGTCTGGTCCTACGAGCAGTACTTC.

In its sample, this clone ranks as medium-sized (0.01 to 0.1%). Written as DNA, the CDR3 is TGTGCCAGCAGCCCGAACAGGAGCCCTAACTATGGCTACACCTTC. This encodes CASSPNRSPNYGYTF. The V call is TRBV11-2, the J call TRBJ1-2, with a tentative D call TRBD1 (5 bases). The germline V gene encodes CDR1 SGHAT and CDR2 FQNNGV. This CDR3 region has 15 residues. Trimming cost V 5 bases and J 0 bases, with 13 bases left between them. Full variable domain (rest looked up from reference TRBV11-2 and TRBJ1-2): EAGVAQSPRYKIIEKRQSVAFWCNPISGHATLYWYQQILGQGPKLLIQFQNNGVVDDSQLPKDRFSAERLKGVDSTLKIQPAKLEDSAVYLCASSPNRSPNYGYTFGSGTRLTVV.

This clone was counted between two and nine times. The chain uses TRBV19 and TRBJ2-3; D possibly corresponds to TRBD2 (6 bases). Germline values: CDR1 LNHDA, CDR2 SQIVND (reference sequence). V lost 7 bases, J lost 4 bases, and 12 bases lay in between. This CDR3 has 13 residues. CDR3 bases: TGTGCCAGTACGAGACTAGGATCAGATACGCAGTATTTT. It encodes CASTRLGSDTQYF.